The 28 T cell receptor beta chains presented below share a single source sample, sequenced in a study of shared clonotypes between healthy human individuals. Data came from immunoSEQ multiplex PCR; TCRdb stores just in-frame clones and leaves some out. The sample holds over a million clones; around 97% are singletons and the top ten take approximately 1%. Sequencing used naive CD4+ T cells sorted from blood. Indicated subset: CD45RA+ positively selected. These receptors all stem from a man aged 30 to 45 in good health.

As DNA, the CDR3 is TGCGCCAGCAGCTTTCTGACGGGAGACACTGAAGCTTTCTTT. Translation gives CASSFLTGDTEAFF. The rearrangement joins TRBV5-1 to TRBJ1-1, with no clear D. The CDR3 runs to 14 residues. V was cut by 2 bases and J by 3 bases, with 11 bases left in between. Germline V lookup: CDR1 SGHRS, CDR2 YFSETQ.

This clone was seen a single time. J is TRBJ1-1 and V is TRBV29-1, with TRBD1 matching 9 bases. Looked up from germline, CDR1 is SQVTM and CDR2 is ANQGSEA. V gave up 3 bases and J gave up 5 bases; unmatched junction bases: 7. The CDR3 length is 14 residues. The CDR3 DNA is TGCAGCGTTGACGGACTGACAGGGGGGACTGAAGCTTTCTTT. Residues: CSVDGLTGGTEAFF.

This chain uses TRBV7-2 with TRBJ1-2; TRBD1 is a possible D gene (5 bases). The length of the CDR3 is 13 residues. V lost 2 bases to trimming and J lost 5 bases, with 9 bases between them. The germline gives CDR1 SGHTA, CDR2 FQGNSA. The CDR3 nucleotides are TGTGCCAGCAGCTTACTCGGGGGATATGGCTACACCTTC. Translated: CASSLLGGYGYTF.

J is TRBJ1-4 and V is TRBV7-2; D uncertain. The CDR3 runs to 14 residues. The germline V and J ends were trimmed by 1 base and 4 bases, with 7 bases remaining between them. Looked up from germline, CDR1 is SGHTA and CDR2 is FQGNSA. Written as DNA, the CDR3 is TGTGCCAGCAGCTTAGAACAGTTTAATGAAAAACTGTTTTTT. Protein product: CASSLEQFNEKLFF.

This clone was found once. This chain links TRBV2 with TRBJ2-6; D may be TRBD1 (6 bases). This CDR3 contains 16 residues. The germline CDR1 and CDR2 sequences are SNHLY and FYNNEI. The ends were cut back, 5 bases at V and 2 bases at J, with 13 bases in the middle. The CDR3 sequence is CASSTKQGPGANVLTF. The CDR3 DNA follows: TGTGCCAGCAGTACCAAACAGGGACCTGGGGCCAACGTCCTGACTTTC.

The rearrangement uses TRBV28 and TRBJ2-3; D is ambiguous. Germline V CDR1 and CDR2: MDHEN, SYDVKM. The CDR3 spans 13 residues. V was cut by 5 bases and J by 8 bases, with 14 bases left in between. CDR3: CASSPSPPSTQYF. The CDR3 bases are TGTGCCAGCAGTCCCAGCCCCCCATCTACGCAGTATTTT. Full variable domain (rest looked up from reference TRBV28 and TRBJ2-3): DVKVTQSSRYLVKRTGEKVFLECVQDMDHENMFWYRQDPGLGLRLIYFSYDVKMKEKGDIPEGYSVSREKKERFSLILESASTNQTSMYLCASSPSPPSTQYFGPGTRLTVL.

The chain combines TRBV6-1 with TRBJ2-7; tentatively, D is TRBD1 (5 bases). The germline CDR1 and CDR2 sequences are MNHNS and SASEGT. The CDR3 has 15 amino acids. The ends were cut back, 6 bases at V and 0 bases at J, with 15 bases in the middle. CDR3 sequence (DNA): TGTGCCAGCAGGCAGGACACCACCTTCTCCTACGAGCAGTACTTC. The encoded protein is CASRQDTTFSYEQYF.

The chain carries TRBV28 and TRBJ2-5; TRBD1 matches 8 bases. V shed 4 bases, J shed 4 bases, and the junction held 11 bases outside the gene matches. Germline V gene data show CDR1 as MDHEN and CDR2 as SYDVKM. This CDR3 has 16 residues. CDR3 sequence: CASSSLGQGRVETQYF. The DNA of the CDR3 is TGTGCCAGCAGTTCCCTTGGACAGGGTAGGGTAGAGACCCAGTACTTC.

This clone was found once. V is TRBV13 and J is TRBJ2-7, with 13 bases fitting TRBD2. The ends lost 3 bases at V and 2 bases at J; junction bases unmatched: 1. The germline gives CDR1 PRHDT, CDR2 FYEKMQ (reference sequence). The CDR3 totals 15 residues. CDR3 nucleotide sequence: TGTGCCAGCAGCTTGGGACTAGCGGGACCCTACGAGCAGTACTTC. This gives the protein CASSLGLAGPYEQYF. The entire variable domain, with the rest obtained from reference TRBV13 and TRBJ2-7, is as follows: AAGVIQSPRHLIKEKRETATLKCYPIPRHDTVYWYQQGPGQDPQFLISFYEKMQSDKGSIPDRFSAQQFSDYHSELNMSSLELGDSALYFCASSLGLAGPYEQYFGPGTRLTVT.

The chain links TRBV10-3 to TRBJ2-5, with 7 nucleotides matching TRBD1. Germline lookup yields CDR1 ENHRY and CDR2 SYGVKD. The CDR3 is 13 residues long. The V and J ends lost 6 bases and 3 bases, in that order; junction bases with no gene match: 4. CDR3 residues: CAIRDRIEETQYF. DNA for the CDR3: TGTGCCATCAGGGACAGGATCGAAGAGACCCAGTACTTC.

V and J are TRBV18 and TRBJ1-2, with TRBD1 matching over 7 bases. The CDR3 is made up of 14 amino acids. V shed 1 base and J 8 bases; nucleotides not matched to a gene: 7. From germline, CDR1 is KGHSH and CDR2 LQKENI. CDR3 sequence (DNA): TGTGCCAGCTCACCACTGGACAAGACAGGGGGCTACACCTTC. Its translation: CASSPLDKTGGYTF.

The rearrangement uses TRBV9 and TRBJ2-3, with no clear D. Looked up from germline, CDR1 is SGDLS and CDR2 is YYNGEE. The CDR3 loop spans 13 amino acids. Trimming took off 4 bases at V and 2 bases at J, with 8 bases between the two ends. The CDR3 is CASSIHPTDTQYF. The CDR3 DNA reads as TGTGCCAGCAGCATCCATCCCACAGATACGCAGTATTTT.

The rearrangement links TRBV11-2 to TRBJ2-7; no firm D call. Germline V gene lookup returns CDR1 SGHAT and CDR2 FQNNGV. The V and J ends lost 2 bases and 1 base respectively, with 12 bases between them. CDR3 size: 15 residues. Here the CDR3 DNA reads TGTGCCAGCAGCTTAACAAGACTGGTGTCCTACGAGCAGTACTTC. It is translated as CASSLTRLVSYEQYF.

The chain employs TRBV7-9 and TRBJ1-1, with 7 bases fitting TRBD1. The CDR3 is made up of 15 amino acids. CDR1 is SEHNR and CDR2 is FQNEAQ in the germline V gene (reference sequence). The junction had 6 bases not matched to a gene; V was cut back by 2 bases and J by 3 bases. The CDR3 sequence: CASSLWRGQDTEAFF. Here the CDR3 DNA reads TGTGCCAGCAGCTTATGGAGGGGGCAGGACACTGAAGCTTTCTTT.

The chain recombines TRBV5-1 with TRBJ2-1; possible D gene TRBD2, 6 bases. The CDR3 is 16 amino acids. Germline CDR1 reads SGHRS; CDR2 reads YFSETQ. Deletions cut 4 bases from V and 5 bases from J, with 19 bases between. This CDR3 reads CASSPGSGLNDNEQFF. The CDR3, as DNA: TGCGCCAGCAGCCCAGGCTCGGGACTGAATGACAATGAGCAGTTCTTC. The whole variable domain, filled in from reference TRBV5-1 and TRBJ2-1, reads KAGVTQTPRYLIKTRGQQVTLSCSPISGHRSVSWYQQTPGQGLQFLFEYFSETQRNKGNFPGRFSGRQFSNSRSEMNVSTLELGDSALYLCASSPGSGLNDNEQFFGPGTRLTVL.

The rearrangement links TRBV10-3 to TRBJ1-3, with unresolved D. Germline V gene sequence: CDR1 ENHRY, CDR2 SYGVKD. V was trimmed by 0 bases and J by 6 bases, leaving 18 bases between them. The CDR3 runs to 17 residues. In DNA form, the CDR3 reads TGTGCCATCAGTGAGTCGATAGTGGTCTCGAGTGAAAACACCATATATTTT. This gives the protein CAISESIVVSSENTIYF.

The V and J genes are TRBV18 and TRBJ2-6; perhaps TRBD1 as D (5 bases). CDR3 size: 15 residues. Germline lookup yields CDR1 KGHSH and CDR2 LQKENI. Between the trimmed V and J ends, which lost 1 base and 2 bases, there was a span of 6 bases. As DNA, the CDR3 is TGTGCCAGCTCACCACTGGACACTGGGGCCAACGTCCTGACTTTC. It yields the protein CASSPLDTGANVLTF.

This sequence joins TRBV28 and TRBJ2-7; a possible D gene is TRBD1 (6 bases). CDR3 length: 15 residues. V lost 5 bases and J 2 bases, leaving 16 bases between the germline ends. Per the germline V gene, CDR1 is MDHEN and CDR2 is SYDVKM. CDR3 sequence reads: CASSLQGGRTYEQYF. DNA for the CDR3: TGTGCCAGCAGTCTCCAAGGGGGACGAACCTACGAGCAGTACTTC.

The CDR3 bases are TGTGCCACCAGCCGAGGTGTGGGACAGCATAGCAATCAGCCCCAGCATTTT. Amino acids: CATSRGVGQHSNQPQHF. V gene TRBV15 combines with J gene TRBJ1-5; 7 nucleotides line up with TRBD1. Germline V gene lookup returns CDR1 LNHNV and CDR2 YYDKDF (reference sequence). V gave up 5 bases and J gave up 0 bases; unmatched junction bases: 10. This CDR3 spans 17 amino acids.

This chain links TRBV25-1 with TRBJ2-3; 7 nucleotides align to TRBD2. The CDR3 has 16 amino acids. The V gene end was trimmed by 4 bases and the J gene end by 4 bases; junction bases not matched to a gene: 11. Germline-derived CDR1 and CDR2 are MGHDK and SYGVNS. The CDR3 is CASSVYAGVIPDTQYF. CDR3 DNA: TGTGCCAGCAGTGTTTATGCGGGAGTAATCCCAGATACGCAGTATTTT.

The CDR3 loop reads CASSLASGNTIYF. The CDR3 DNA reads TGTGCCAGCAGCTTGGCCTCTGGAAACACCATATATTTT. The chain employs TRBV5-4 and TRBJ1-3; unclear D gene. The germline V gene encodes CDR1 SGHNT and CDR2 YYREEE (reference sequence). The CDR3 covers 13 residues. Deletions cut 0 bases from V and 0 bases from J, with 1 base between.

The chain employs TRBV6-4 and TRBJ1-1; a possible D gene is TRBD1 (6 bases). Germline values: CDR1 MRHNA, CDR2 SNTAGT. Trimming shortened V by 3 bases and J by 4 bases, and 12 bases separated the two germline ends. The CDR3 has 14 residues. The CDR3 protein is CASSEYAGVTEAFF. The CDR3 DNA is TGTGCCAGCAGTGAGTATGCAGGGGTCACTGAAGCTTTCTTT.

The chain carries TRBV28 and TRBJ1-5; D perhaps matches TRBD1 (6 bases). The germline V gene has CDR1 MDHEN and CDR2 SYDVKM. The CDR3 runs to 15 residues. Trimming stripped 2 bases from V and 6 bases from J, with 14 bases between. CDR3 coding DNA: TGTGCCAGCAGTTTAAGGGGGGCGCGTGGTCAGCCCCAGCATTTT. Translating gives CASSLRGARGQPQHF.

The rearrangement links TRBV19 to TRBJ2-2; D unclear. The CDR3 consists of 14 residues. Germline V gene sequence: CDR1 LNHDA, CDR2 SQIVND (reference sequence). The V and J ends lost 4 bases and 3 bases respectively, with 9 bases between them. The CDR3 protein is CASSSRADTGELFF. CDR3 sequence (DNA): TGTGCCAGTAGTAGTAGGGCCGACACCGGGGAGCTGTTTTTT.

The rearrangement uses TRBV27 and TRBJ2-2; no firm D call. There are 15 residues in the CDR3. Germline values: CDR1 MNHEY, CDR2 SMNVEV (reference sequence). V dropped 4 bases and J dropped 8 bases, with 17 bases sitting between them. The CDR3 sequence is CASSSSRWAAGELFF. The CDR3 region has the DNA TGTGCCAGCAGTTCATCCCGATGGGCGGCGGGGGAGCTGTTTTTT.

The CDR3 region is CASSQSRDLYEQYF. DNA for the CDR3: TGTGCCAGCAGCCAGTCCCGGGACCTTTACGAGCAGTACTTC. The chain joins TRBV7-8 to TRBJ2-7; D may match TRBD1 or TRBD2 (5 bases each). The germline CDR1 and CDR2 sequences are SGHVS and FQNEAQ. Between the trimmed V and J ends, which lost 5 bases and 4 bases, there was a span of 15 bases. The CDR3 sequence is 14 residues long.

This clone was counted a single time. The chain uses TRBV5-1 and TRBJ1-1; D might be TRBD1 (6 bases). Germline lookup yields CDR1 SGHRS and CDR2 YFSETQ. V lost 4 bases to trimming and J lost 8 bases, with 15 bases between them. The CDR3 consists of 13 residues. The CDR3 DNA is TGCGCCAGCAGCACAGGGACAAATAAAGAAGCTTTCTTT. It yields the protein CASSTGTNKEAFF.

The chain recombines TRBV30 with TRBJ1-5, with a tentative D call TRBD1 (6 bases). Trimming cost V 0 bases and J 0 bases, with 15 bases left between them. The CDR3 extends over 17 amino acids. Germline V CDR1 and CDR2: GTSNPN, SVGIG (reference sequence). This CDR3 reads CAWSVQGPLYSNQPQHF. Here the CDR3 DNA reads TGTGCCTGGAGTGTACAGGGACCCCTGTATAGCAATCAGCCCCAGCATTTT.